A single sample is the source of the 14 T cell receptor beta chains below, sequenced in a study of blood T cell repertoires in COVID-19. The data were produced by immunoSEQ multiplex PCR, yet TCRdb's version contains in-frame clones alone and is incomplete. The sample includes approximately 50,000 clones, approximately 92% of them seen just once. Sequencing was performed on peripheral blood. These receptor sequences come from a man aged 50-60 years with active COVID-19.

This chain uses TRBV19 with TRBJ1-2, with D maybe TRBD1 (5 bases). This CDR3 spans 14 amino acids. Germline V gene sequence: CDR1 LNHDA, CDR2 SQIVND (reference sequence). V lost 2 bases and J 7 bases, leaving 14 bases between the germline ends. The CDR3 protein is CASSIITGPRGYTF. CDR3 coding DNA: TGTGCCAGTAGTATAATTACAGGTCCTCGTGGCTACACCTTC. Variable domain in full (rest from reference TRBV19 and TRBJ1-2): DGGITQSPKYLFRKEGQNVTLSCEQNLNHDAMYWYRQDPGQGLRLIYYSQIVNDFQKGDIAEGYSVSREKKESFPLTVTSAQKNPTAFYLCASSIITGPRGYTFGSGTRLTVV.

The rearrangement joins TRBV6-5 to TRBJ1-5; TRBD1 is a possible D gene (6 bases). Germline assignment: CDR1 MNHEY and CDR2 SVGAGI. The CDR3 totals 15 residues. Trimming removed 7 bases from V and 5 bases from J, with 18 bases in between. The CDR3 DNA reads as TGTGCCAGCACCCCCGGGGCAGGGGAATATCAGCCCCAGCATTTT. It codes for CASTPGAGEYQPQHF.

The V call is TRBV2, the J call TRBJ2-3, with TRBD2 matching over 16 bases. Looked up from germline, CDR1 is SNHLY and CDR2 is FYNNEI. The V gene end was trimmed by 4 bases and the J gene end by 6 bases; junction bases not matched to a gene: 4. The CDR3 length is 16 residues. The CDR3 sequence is CASSAQGLAGGDTQYF. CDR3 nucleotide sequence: TGTGCCAGCAGTGCCCAGGGACTAGCGGGGGGGGATACGCAGTATTTT.

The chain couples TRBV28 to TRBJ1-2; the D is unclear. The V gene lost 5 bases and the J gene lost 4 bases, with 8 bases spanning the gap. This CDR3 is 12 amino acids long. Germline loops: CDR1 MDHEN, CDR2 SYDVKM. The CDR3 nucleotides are TGTGCCAGCAGTCTCCGGAGCTATGGCTACACCTTC. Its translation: CASSLRSYGYTF.

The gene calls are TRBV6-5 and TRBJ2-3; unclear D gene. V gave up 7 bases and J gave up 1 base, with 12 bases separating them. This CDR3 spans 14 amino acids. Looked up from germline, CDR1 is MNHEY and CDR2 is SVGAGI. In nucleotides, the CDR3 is TGTGCCAGCACACCCATCCAGGGCACAGATACGCAGTATTTT. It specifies CASTPIQGTDTQYF.

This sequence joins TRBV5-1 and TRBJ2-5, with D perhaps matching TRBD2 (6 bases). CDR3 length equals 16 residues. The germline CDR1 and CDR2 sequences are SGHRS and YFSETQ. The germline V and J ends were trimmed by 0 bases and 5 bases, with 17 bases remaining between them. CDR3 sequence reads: CASSLGGGQGAETQYF. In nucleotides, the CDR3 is TGCGCCAGCAGCTTGGGAGGAGGGCAAGGAGCGGAGACCCAGTACTTC.

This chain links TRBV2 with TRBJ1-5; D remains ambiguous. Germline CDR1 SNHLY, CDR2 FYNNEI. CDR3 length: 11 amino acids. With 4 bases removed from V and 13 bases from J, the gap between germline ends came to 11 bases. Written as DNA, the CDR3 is TGTGCCAGCAGTGGACTGGACTTTCAGCATTTT. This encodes CASSGLDFQHF.

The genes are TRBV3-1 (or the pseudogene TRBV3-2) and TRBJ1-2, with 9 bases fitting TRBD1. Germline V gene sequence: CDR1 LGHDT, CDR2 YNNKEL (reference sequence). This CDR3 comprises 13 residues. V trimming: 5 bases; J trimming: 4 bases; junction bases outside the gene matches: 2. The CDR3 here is CASSIQGAYGYTF. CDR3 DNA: TGTGCCAGCAGCATACAGGGGGCCTATGGCTACACCTTC.

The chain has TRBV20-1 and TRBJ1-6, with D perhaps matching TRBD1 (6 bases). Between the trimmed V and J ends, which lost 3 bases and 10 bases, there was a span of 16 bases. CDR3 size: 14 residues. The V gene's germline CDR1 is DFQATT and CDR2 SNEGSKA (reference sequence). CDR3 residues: CSASRSGVNSPLHF. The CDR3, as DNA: TGCAGTGCTAGTAGGTCAGGGGTAAACTCACCCCTCCACTTT.

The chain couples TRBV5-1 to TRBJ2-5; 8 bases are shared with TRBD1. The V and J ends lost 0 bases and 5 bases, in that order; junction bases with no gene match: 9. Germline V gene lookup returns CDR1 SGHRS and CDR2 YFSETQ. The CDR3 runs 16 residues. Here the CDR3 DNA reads TGCGCCAGCAGCTTGGAAGTAGCAGGGGGCTGGGAGACCCAGTACTTC. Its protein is CASSLEVAGGWETQYF.

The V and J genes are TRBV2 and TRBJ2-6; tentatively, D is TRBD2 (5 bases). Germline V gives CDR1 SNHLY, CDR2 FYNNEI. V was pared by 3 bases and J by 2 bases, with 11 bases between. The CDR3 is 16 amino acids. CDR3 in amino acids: CASSDRGIAGANVLTF. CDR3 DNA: TGTGCCAGCAGTGATAGAGGGATCGCTGGGGCCAACGTCCTGACTTTC. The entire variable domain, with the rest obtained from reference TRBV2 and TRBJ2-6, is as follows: EPEVTQTPSHQVTQMGQEVILRCVPISNHLYFYWYRQILGQKVEFLVSFYNNEISEKSEIFDDQFSVERPDGSNFTLKIRSTKLEDSAMYFCASSDRGIAGANVLTFGAGSRLTVL.

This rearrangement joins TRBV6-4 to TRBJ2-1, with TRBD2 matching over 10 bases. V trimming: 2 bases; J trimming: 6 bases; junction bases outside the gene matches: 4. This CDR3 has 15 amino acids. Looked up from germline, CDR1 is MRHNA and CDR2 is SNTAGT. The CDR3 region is CASSDEVAGGNEQFF. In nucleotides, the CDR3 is TGTGCCAGCAGTGACGAGGTAGCGGGAGGCAATGAGCAGTTCTTC.

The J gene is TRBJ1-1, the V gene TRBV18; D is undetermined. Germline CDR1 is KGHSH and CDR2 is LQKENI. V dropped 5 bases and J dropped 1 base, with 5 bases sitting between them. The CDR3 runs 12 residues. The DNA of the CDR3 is TGTGCCAGCTCAGGCGGGAACACTGAAGCTTTCTTT. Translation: CASSGGNTEAFF. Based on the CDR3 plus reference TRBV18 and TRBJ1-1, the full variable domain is NAGVMQNPRHLVRRRGQEARLRCSPMKGHSHVYWYRQLPEEGLKFMVYLQKENIIDESGMPKERFSAEFPKEGPSILRIQQVVRGDSAAYFCASSGGNTEAFFGQGTRLTVV.

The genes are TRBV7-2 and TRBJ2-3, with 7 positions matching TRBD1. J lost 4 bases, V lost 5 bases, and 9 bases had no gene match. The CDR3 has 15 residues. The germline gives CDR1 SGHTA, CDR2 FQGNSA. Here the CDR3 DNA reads TGTGCCAGCAGCCCTCGTAGAGGGGGCGCAGATACGCAGTATTTT. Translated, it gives CASSPRRGGADTQYF.